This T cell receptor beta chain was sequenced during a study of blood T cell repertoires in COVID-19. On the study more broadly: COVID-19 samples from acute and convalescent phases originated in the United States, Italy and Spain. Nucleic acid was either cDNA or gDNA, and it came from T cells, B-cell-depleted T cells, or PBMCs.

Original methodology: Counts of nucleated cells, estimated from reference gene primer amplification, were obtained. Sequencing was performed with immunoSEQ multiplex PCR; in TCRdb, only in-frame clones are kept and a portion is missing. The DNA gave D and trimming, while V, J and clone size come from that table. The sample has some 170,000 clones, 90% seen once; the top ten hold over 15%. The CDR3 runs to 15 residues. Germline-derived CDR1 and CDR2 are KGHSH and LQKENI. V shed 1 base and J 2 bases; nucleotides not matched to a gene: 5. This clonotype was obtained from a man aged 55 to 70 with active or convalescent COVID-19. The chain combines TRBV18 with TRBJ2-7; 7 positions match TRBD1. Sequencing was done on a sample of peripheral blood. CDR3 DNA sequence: TGTGCCAGCTCACCACGACAGGGCACCACCTACGAGCAGTACTTC. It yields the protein CASSPRQGTTYEQYF.